This T cell receptor (beta chain) originates from a study of shared clonotypes between healthy human individuals (dated by TCRdb to the early 2020s). Study-wide context: The cohort included a few men and a couple of women between 18 and 49 years of age. To increase sequencing depth and limit assay-specific biases, different laboratories used diverse techniques to prepare libraries and sequence TCR repertoires. Blood TCR repertoires of five healthy adults were deeply sequenced to estimate repertoire size and the extent of clonotype sharing between individuals. For each donor, CD4 naive and CD4 memory were each run on three plates, CD8 naive on two plates, and CD8 memory on one plate. Between about 0.94 and 8.9 billion PBMCs per donor were obtained by leukapheresis.

CDR1 GTSNPN and CDR2 SVGIG were looked up in the germline V gene (reference sequence). Unmatched junction bases come to 9, with V trimmed by 5 bases and J by 3 bases. The CDR3 runs 15 amino acids, cysteine and phenylalanine included. Of the read, only the CDR3 DNA is kept; its 45 bases are in frame from base 1. Using the deep immunoSEQ assay, multiplex PCR amplified TCR CDR3 regions from genomic DNA. Extracted genomic DNA from each cell subset was spread evenly across all wells of several immunoSEQ 96-well plates, with each plate serving as a replicate. For sorted subsets, each replicate PCR was loaded with 200 ng genomic DNA, equivalent to 30,000 to 35,000 T cell genomes. The purified libraries were quantified using a Qubit 3.0 fluorometer, sized with a Bioanalyzer 2100, and then quantified again using the KAPA Library Quantification kit. A separate single-read 150-cycle Illumina NextSeq 550 flow cell was used to sequence each immunoSEQ 96-well plate. On the authors' methods: Because the immunoSEQ output included only junctional sequences and no quality scores, the filtering could not be the same as the filtering used for full-length reads. To assign V/J genes and CDR3, sequences were annotated using PyIR, a Python wrapper for IgBLAST v1.9, with IMGT germline references. Reads with weak V/J assignments (E-value above 1e-6), missing CDR3, stop codons, out-of-frame junctions, or ambiguous translated residues were removed. V3J clonotypes were defined by identical inferred V gene, J gene, and CDR3 amino acid sequence. To compute the percentage overlap between repertoires, the number of shared unique clonotypes was divided by the size of the smaller repertoire. RTK rarefaction, the Chao1 estimator, and Recon v2.1 estimates of unobserved clonotypes were used to assess repertoire richness. Generation probabilities for all TCRbeta clonotypes obtained by the gDNA method from a handful of donors were computed using OLGA. As stored in TCRdb, this immuneACCESS dataset retains in-frame rearrangements with V and J assigned. A fraction of the clones does not appear; measured against another copy, unresolved V genes explain less than half of the discrepancy, and the remainder lacks a known reason. That table is the source of V, J and clone size, and D and trimming were worked out from the DNA. The sample profile shows more than 2,000,000 clones; more than 90% of them were found once. The ten largest clones add up to around 0.14% of the sample.

As for this clone: The antigen it recognizes is unknown. No quality values exist for individual bases; no much larger clone is one base distant.

The research as a whole found: About 5% of naive CD4, 3% to 4% of naive CD8, roughly 2.4% of memory CD4, and less than 0.45% of memory CD8 clonotypes were shared across several donors. Rarefaction of sorted-subset datasets indicated incomplete sequencing despite the large sequencing depth. Sampling was limited to blood, and TCR repertoires in tissue likely differ from TCR repertoires in blood. The small number of donors limited the genetic and exposure-history diversity represented. Naive subsets generally had larger estimated clonotype richness than memory subsets did. Compared with non-shared clonotypes, clonotypes shared by all four sorted-subset donors had higher generation probabilities. Based on pairwise subsampling, the degree of clonotype sharing among donors was expected to be affected by sequencing depth.

Donors were healthy HIV-negative adults with no recently reported acute infections or vaccinations. All donors were Caucasian adults living in Nashville, Tennessee, USA. Magnetic negative selection was used to enrich CD4+ T cells, after which naive cells were positively selected on CD45RA and the negative fraction became the memory subset. Blood was collected by leukapheresis, and PBMCs were isolated by Ficoll-Histopaque density gradient centrifugation and then cryopreserved in liquid nitrogen vapor phase. Purity and quantity of every magnetically sorted T cell population were checked by analytical flow cytometry. Each sorted fraction had its genomic DNA isolated and then quantified by UV absorbance on a Nanodrop 2000c.

The sequence links TRBV30 to TRBJ2-2, with TRBD2 identical over 7 junction bases. What was sequenced was naive CD4+ T cells sorted from blood. This specimen's cell subset or site label, per the study, means: CD45RA+ positively selected. The TCR originated in a man younger than 35 in good health. The DNA sequence follows: TGTGCCTGGGACGGGACTACCTCTTACACCGGGGAGCTGTTTTTT. This yields the protein CAWDGTTSYTGELFF.